The present TCR beta chain was sequenced within a study of T cell repertoires in cytomegalovirus infection. Study-wide context: CMV infection together with matching HLA type was indicated by public TCR beta signatures.

In germline, CDR1 is MDHEN, CDR2 SYDVKM. The trim removed 3 bases at V and 4 bases at J, leaving 8 bases unmatched. The CDR3 runs 15 residues. General observations from the study: HLA-C-restricted CMV-specific TCR beta clonotypes were dominant in the ex vivo response.

This clonotype occurred a few times. Its antigen is unidentified. TCRdb reprocessed the reads via MiXCR and lists one record per CDR3 protein. The sample includes about 310,000 distinct CDR3 sequences, under 20% of them seen just once. The chain employs TRBV28 and TRBJ2-7; TRBD1 aligns across 8 bases. This sequence was found in a human donor in good health (CMV status not recorded). Some clones in this sample may be carry-over from other donors' samples. The sequencing sample was made of PBMCs. CDR3 DNA: TGTGCCAGCAGTTTTGGTCCAGGGGGCCAGTACGAGCAGTACTTC. Translating it yields CASSFGPGGQYEQYF.